Listed below are T cell receptor beta chains from one sample, sequenced in a study of T cell changes during pregnancy in multiple sclerosis. TCRdb's table, derived via immunoSEQ multiplex PCR, lists solely in-frame clones and lacks some. The table includes around 30,000 clones, 70% to 90% detected once. Sequences were derived from CD8+ T cells from peripheral blood mononuclear cells, sampled in the second trimester of pregnancy. The receptors originated from a female donor with multiple sclerosis, enrolled in a pregnancy study. The CDR3 runs from the conserved cysteine through the conserved F or W. The order of the fields is J gene, clone size, V gene, D gene, CDR3 DNA, CDR3 protein. D genes are given only for firm matches. Clone size is not always given. Where it is, it says once, few, many or a class for expanded clones.

J: TRBJ1-2
size: NA
V: TRBV27
D: TRBD1
DNA: TGTGCCAGCAGTGAGGGGGCTTACTATGGCTACACCTTC
CDR3: CASSEGAYYGYTF

J: TRBJ2-1
size: NA
V: TRBV5-1
D: NA
DNA: TGCGCCAGCAGCGGCGGAGGGAGAGGGAATGAGCAGTTCTTC
CDR3: CASSGGGRGNEQFF

J: TRBJ2-1
size: NA
V: TRBV7-8
D: NA
DNA: TGTGCCAGCAGCTTGGCGGGGAGCTCCTACAATGAGCAGTTCTTC
CDR3: CASSLAGSSYNEQFF

J: TRBJ2-7
size: NA
V: TRBV29-1
D: TRBD1
DNA: TGCAGCGTTGAGGACAGGGGAAGCTCCTACGAGCAGTACTTC
CDR3: CSVEDRGSSYEQYF

J: TRBJ1-2
size: NA
V: TRBV6-1
D: TRBD1
DNA: TGTGCCAGCAGTGAAGGGACAGGGGGCTATGGCTACACCTTC
CDR3: CASSEGTGGYGYTF

J: TRBJ2-1
size: NA
V: TRBV4-2
D: NA
DNA: TGTGCCAGCAGCCCCCTCCTGGGTGAGGGCGGTGAGCAGTTCTTC
CDR3: CASSPLLGEGGEQFF

J: TRBJ1-5
size: NA
V: TRBV7-8
D: NA
DNA: TGTGCCAGCAGCGGGGGGGAATGGTCCGACGGCAATCAGCCCCAGCATTTT
CDR3: CASSGGEWSDGNQPQHF

J: TRBJ1-1
size: NA
V: TRBV28
D: TRBD1
DNA: TGTGCCAGCAGTTCCGGGACAGTAAACACTGAAGCTTTCTTT
CDR3: CASSSGTVNTEAFF

J: TRBJ1-1
size: once
V: TRBV27
D: NA
DNA: TGTGCCAGCAGTTCATCAGACGGGGTTGGAGCTTTCTTT
CDR3: CASSSSDGVGAFF

J: TRBJ2-1
size: NA
V: TRBV18
D: TRBD2
DNA: TGTGCCAGCTCACCAGATAGCGGGAACAGCTACAATGAGCAGTTCTTC
CDR3: CASSPDSGNSYNEQFF

J: TRBJ2-4
size: NA
V: TRBV18
D: NA
DNA: TGTGCCAGCTCTCTAGGACCCGGGGATGGGGCCAAAAACATTCAGTACTTC
CDR3: CASSLGPGDGAKNIQYF

J: TRBJ1-5
size: NA
V: TRBV2
D: NA
DNA: TGTGCCAGCCAACCGGGAGTATATAGCAATCAGCCCCAGCATTTT
CDR3: CASQPGVYSNQPQHF

J: TRBJ2-3
size: NA
V: TRBV5-1
D: NA
DNA: TGCGCCAGCAGCTCTTTTGATAGTTCCCCCGATACGCAGTATTTT
CDR3: CASSSFDSSPDTQYF

J: TRBJ2-1
size: NA
V: TRBV29-1
D: TRBD1
DNA: TGCAGCGTTGAAGATTATAGTGGGACAGGGTTAGGGAATGAGCAGTTCTTC
CDR3: CSVEDYSGTGLGNEQFF

J: TRBJ1-1
size: NA
V: TRBV4-1
D: TRBD1
DNA: TGCGCCAGCGGGACAGGCCTGAACACTGAAGCTTTCTTT
CDR3: CASGTGLNTEAFF

J: TRBJ1-2
size: NA
V: TRBV30
D: TRBD1
DNA: TGTGCCTGGAGTGTGACAGGGAGTAGTAGGGGCTACACCTTC
CDR3: CAWSVTGSSRGYTF

J: TRBJ1-2
size: NA
V: TRBV13
D: TRBD1
DNA: TGTGCCAGCGGCGAAGGGACAGCTAACTATGGCTACACCTTC
CDR3: CASGEGTANYGYTF

J: TRBJ2-7
size: NA
V: TRBV28
D: TRBD2
DNA: TGTGCCAGCAGGGGGAGCACCGGGACTAGCGGGAAGGAAATTTACGAGCAGTACTTC
CDR3: CASRGSTGTSGKEIYEQYF

J: TRBJ2-5
size: NA
V: TRBV21-1
D: NA
DNA: TGTGCCAGCAGCAAAGAGGATCAGGGTTGGGAGACCCAGTACTTC
CDR3: CASSKEDQGWETQYF

J: TRBJ2-5
size: NA
V: TRBV2
D: TRBD2
DNA: TGTGCCAGCGGGGGACCGGGACTAGCGGGGGAAGAGACCCAGTACTTC
CDR3: CASGGPGLAGEETQYF

J: TRBJ1-3
size: NA
V: TRBV18
D: NA
DNA: TGTGCCAGCTCCTTGGACAGCTCGGGAAACACCATATATTTT
CDR3: CASSLDSSGNTIYF

J: TRBJ2-1
size: NA
V: TRBV7-9
D: NA
DNA: TGTGCCAGCAGCTTAGCGGAGGGCAACTACAATGAGCAGTTCTTC
CDR3: CASSLAEGNYNEQFF

J: TRBJ2-1
size: NA
V: TRBV7-8
D: TRBD2
DNA: TGTGCCAGCAGCTTTACTAGCGGGGGGGCAACAGAAGAGCAGTTCTTC
CDR3: CASSFTSGGATEEQFF

J: TRBJ2-3
size: once
V: TRBV10-2
D: NA
DNA: TGCGCCAGTTGTTCGGAGTTCACAGATACGCAGTATTTT
CDR3: CASCSEFTDTQYF

J: TRBJ2-2
size: NA
V: TRBV7-6
D: NA
DNA: TGTGCCAGCAGCTTAGACCTGGACTTAACCGGGGAGCTGTTTTTT
CDR3: CASSLDLDLTGELFF

J: TRBJ2-7
size: NA
V: TRBV29-1
D: NA
DNA: TGCAGCGTTGCATCAGGGGAGGGAGGCGAGCAGTACTTC
CDR3: CSVASGEGGEQYF

J: TRBJ1-2
size: few
V: TRBV23-1
D: NA
DNA: TGCGCCAGCAGTCAATCAGGGGGCTATGGCTACACCTTC
CDR3: CASSQSGGYGYTF

J: TRBJ2-1
size: NA
V: TRBV5-4
D: NA
DNA: TGTGCCAGCGGGTATGGGGAGAGGCATGAGCAGTTCTTC
CDR3: CASGYGERHEQFF

J: TRBJ2-3
size: NA
V: TRBV19
D: TRBD2
DNA: TGTGCCAGTCGGACTGGGGGACTAGACACAGATACGCAGTATTTT
CDR3: CASRTGGLDTDTQYF

J: TRBJ2-2
size: NA
V: TRBV19
D: NA
DNA: TGTGCCAGTAGTTTTATCAGGGCTATTTACACCGGGGAGCTGTTTTTT
CDR3: CASSFIRAIYTGELFF

J: TRBJ1-3
size: NA
V: TRBV5-6
D: NA
DNA: TGTGCCAGCAGCTTGGCGGTTACTGGAAACACCATATATTTT
CDR3: CASSLAVTGNTIYF